Following are 4 T cell receptor beta chains from one sample sequenced in a study of T cells in Graves' hyperthyroidism and ophthalmopathy. Template material for amplifying TCR beta CDR3 regions consisted of RNA transcripts. First-round RT-PCR targeting the TCR CDR3 was performed with the HTBI primer set. TCRdb used MiXCR to reprocess the multiplex PCR reads, holding one entry per CDR3 protein. Seen here are 700,000 to 850,000 distinct CDR3 sequences, over 35% observed once, and the top ten hold around a third. The sequencing sample was made of blood. These receptors came from a woman aged 40 to 50 with Graves' hyperthyroidism.

Comments on this clonotype: The junction differs from germline at one of its ends, possibly a read error. The chain uses TRBV9 and TRBJ1-1; D not certain. The CDR3 has 15 residues. Looked up from germline, CDR1 is SGDLS and CDR2 is YYNGEE. CDR3 DNA: TGTGCCAGCGGCGGAGGAGGTTTGGGGAACACTGAAGTTTTCTTT. Its protein product is CASGGGGLGNTEVFF.

The chain joins TRBV27 to TRBJ1-5, with 11 bases lining up with TRBD1. Trimming took 9 bases from V and 5 from J; bases not matched to a gene: 9. Germline CDR1 and CDR2: MNHEY and SMNVEV (reference sequence). The CDR3 is made up of 15 amino acids. CDR3 nucleotides: TGTGCCAGTTCGGAGGGACAGGGGGTCTATCAGCCCCAGCATTTT. This encodes CASSEGQGVYQPQHF.

The V call is TRBV6-1, the J call TRBJ1-1; a weak D match, TRBD1 (5 bases). Per the germline V gene, CDR1 is MNHNS and CDR2 is SASEGT. The V end lost 1 base, the J end lost 1 base, and 16 bases lay between the germline ends. The CDR3 has 17 amino acids. The CDR3 DNA reads as TGTGCCAGCAGTGAAGTTCCAGGGTACCTCGGGAACACTGAAGCTTTCTTT. Protein: CASSEVPGYLGNTEAFF.

The V call is TRBV15, the J call TRBJ1-2; D call uncertain. CDR1 LNHNV and CDR2 YYDKDF come from the germline V gene (reference sequence). With 4 bases removed from V and 2 bases from J, the gap between germline ends came to 14 bases. The length of the CDR3 is 15 residues. CDR3 protein: CATSTNHGGNYGYTF. The CDR3 nucleotides read TGTGCCACCAGCACAAACCACGGAGGAAACTATGGCTACACCTTC.